This is a list of T cell receptor beta chains from one sample in a study of long-term antiretroviral therapy in people with HIV. Libraries were prepared by immunoSEQ multiplex PCR; TCRdb keeps only in-frame clonotypes and omits some of them. The sample shows about 43,000 clones, about 94% of them seen only once. Sequenced here: unsorted PBMCs, sampled 9 to 9.5 years after starting antiretroviral therapy. The source of these receptors is a man aged 25-40 years with HIV. CDR3s include the opening cysteine and the closing phenylalanine or tryptophan. Fields, in order: D gene, J gene, V gene, CDR3 protein, CDR3 DNA. D genes are given only for firm matches.

>.|TRBJ2-1|TRBV5-1
CASSFQASSYNEQFF
TGCGCCAGCAGCTTTCAGGCCAGCTCCTACAATGAGCAGTTCTTC
>.|TRBJ1-2|TRBV10-3
CAISESANYGYTF
TGTGCCATCAGTGAGTCGGCTAACTATGGCTACACCTTC
>.|TRBJ1-5|TRBV6-5
CASSYSTDRNQPQHF
TGTGCCAGCAGTTACTCGACCGACAGAAATCAGCCCCAGCATTTT
>.|TRBJ1-5|TRBV19
CASSVAVLNQPQHF
TGTGCCAGTAGTGTGGCGGTACTCAATCAGCCCCAGCATTTT
>TRBD2|TRBJ2-2|TRBV19
CASILSGYGELFF
TGTGCCAGTATTCTTAGCGGGTACGGGGAGCTGTTTTTT
>.|TRBJ1-1|TRBV28
CASSSPGGAGTEAFF
TGTGCCAGCAGCTCCCCCGGGGGCGCGGGTACTGAAGCTTTCTTT
>.|TRBJ2-1|TRBV7-6
CASSLQLPSYNEQFF
TGTGCCAGCAGCTTACAATTACCCTCCTACAATGAGCAGTTCTTC
>TRBD2|TRBJ2-2|TRBV6-6
CASKRGGPSGELFF
TGTGCCAGCAAACGGGGGGGCCCATCCGGGGAGCTGTTTTTT
>TRBD1|TRBJ1-2|TRBV11-2
CASSLDLLDRGVYGYTF
TGTGCCAGCAGCTTAGATCTCCTCGACAGGGGGGTTTATGGCTACACCTTC
>.|TRBJ2-1|TRBV15
CATSRGKGGEQFF
TGTGCCACCAGCAGAGGAAAGGGTGGTGAGCAGTTCTTC
>TRBD2|TRBJ2-3|TRBV5-1
CASSRLAGNTDTQYF
TGCGCCAGCAGCCGACTAGCAGGAAACACAGATACGCAGTATTTT
>TRBD2|TRBJ2-1|TRBV29-1
CSVEWTGGAGEQFF
TGCAGCGTTGAATGGACCGGGGGGGCCGGTGAGCAGTTCTTC
>TRBD2|TRBJ2-1|TRBV10-3
CAIRPQGGLAGASYNEQFF
TGTGCCATCAGACCTCAGGGGGGACTAGCGGGGGCTTCCTACAATGAGCAGTTCTTC
>.|TRBJ2-3|TRBV10-3
CAISESTALRTDTQYF
TGTGCCATCAGTGAGTCGACTGCCCTACGTACAGATACGCAGTATTTT
>.|TRBJ1-3|TRBV10-3
CAISRQVESGNTIYF
TGTGCCATCAGTCGACAGGTCGAGTCTGGAAACACCATATATTTT
>TRBD2|TRBJ2-3|TRBV30
CAWRRLAGEVDTQYF
TGTGCCTGGAGGAGACTAGCGGGGGAGGTAGATACGCAGTATTTT
>.|TRBJ2-1|TRBV30
CAWSTLSGNSYNEQFF
TGTGCCTGGAGTACCCTTAGCGGAAACTCCTACAATGAGCAGTTCTTC
>.|TRBJ1-4|TRBV2
CASTQGFWEKLFF
TGTGCCAGTACCCAGGGTTTTTGGGAAAAACTGTTTTTT
>.|TRBJ2-2|TRBV15
CATSKGATNTGELFF
TGTGCCACCAGCAAAGGGGCCACGAACACCGGGGAGCTGTTTTTT
>TRBD1|TRBJ1-1|TRBV5-6
CASSFTGGTTNGGAFF
TGTGCCAGCAGCTTTACAGGGGGTACCACCAATGGGGGAGCTTTCTTT